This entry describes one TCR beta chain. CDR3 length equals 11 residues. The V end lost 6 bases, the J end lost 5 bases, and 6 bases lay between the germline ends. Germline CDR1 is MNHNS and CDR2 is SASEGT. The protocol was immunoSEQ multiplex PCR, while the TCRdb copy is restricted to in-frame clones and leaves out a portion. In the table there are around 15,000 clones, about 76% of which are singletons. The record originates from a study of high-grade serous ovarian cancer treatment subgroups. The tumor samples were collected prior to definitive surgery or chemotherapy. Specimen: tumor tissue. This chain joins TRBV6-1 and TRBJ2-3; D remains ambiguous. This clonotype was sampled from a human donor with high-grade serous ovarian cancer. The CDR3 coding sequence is TGTGCCAGCAGCGTCGGAGATACGCAGTATTTT. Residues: CASSVGDTQYF.